Listed here are 8 T cell receptor beta chains from one sample, sequenced in a study of T cell repertoires in cytomegalovirus infection. In TCRdb, the reads were re-called with MiXCR into one record per CDR3 protein. The sample contains hundreds of thousands of distinct CDR3 sequences, roughly 15% of which appear only once. Sample: PBMCs. These receptors originate from a human donor in good health (CMV status not recorded). Some clones in this sample may be carry-over from other donors' samples.

This clonotype occurred a few times. The CDR3 is CASSYPGGGNQPQHF. The CDR3 coding sequence is TGTGCCAGCAGTTACCCCGGGGGGGGCAATCAGCCCCAGCATTTT. The rearrangement uses TRBV6-6 and TRBJ1-5, with D perhaps matching TRBD1 (5 bases). Trimming shortened V by 2 bases and J by 2 bases, and 10 bases separated the two germline ends. CDR1 is MNHNY and CDR2 is SVGAGI in the germline V gene (reference sequence). The CDR3 consists of 15 residues.

This sequence joins TRBV7-8 and TRBJ1-6, with a weak D call TRBD1 (5 bases). The CDR3 has 16 residues. Trimming stripped 5 bases from V and 0 bases from J, with 11 bases between. The germline V gene has CDR1 SGHVS and CDR2 FQNEAQ. DNA of the CDR3: TGTGCCAGCAGCGGCAGGGAGTACTCCTATAATTCACCCCTCCACTTT. This codes for CASSGREYSYNSPLHF.

The J gene is TRBJ2-6, the V gene TRBV7-9; D possibly corresponds to TRBD2 (6 bases). The CDR3 is 16 residues long. Germline V CDR1 and CDR2: SEHNR, FQNEAQ (reference sequence). The V end was cut by 5 bases, the J end by 2 bases, with 13 bases between. CDR3 DNA: TGTGCCAGCAGCCGTGCGGGATCTACTGGGGCCAACGTCCTGACTTTC. This translates into CASSRAGSTGANVLTF.

The rearrangement uses TRBV5-5 and TRBJ2-7; D not resolved. V lost 0 bases to trimming and J lost 3 bases, with 7 bases between them. This CDR3 is built from 13 residues. Germline V gene data show CDR1 as SGHKS and CDR2 as YYEKEE (reference sequence). The CDR3, as DNA: TGTGCCAGCAGCTTGGATCTAGGCTACGAGCAGTACTTC. Translated: CASSLDLGYEQYF.

CDR3 protein: CSARTGLSYGYTF. The CDR3 DNA is TGCAGTGCGAGAACGGGACTTTCTTATGGCTACACCTTC. This sequence joins TRBV20-1 and TRBJ1-2, with TRBD1 as a possible D gene (5 bases). Looked up from germline, CDR1 is DFQATT and CDR2 is SNEGSKA (reference sequence). This CDR3 comprises 13 residues. Trimming stripped 6 bases from V and 5 bases from J, with 16 bases between.

V is TRBV6-5 and J is TRBJ2-3, with D possibly being TRBD1 or TRBD2 (5 bases each). CDR1 and CDR2 from the germline V gene are MNHEY and SVGAGI. Trimming pared 2 bases from V and 8 bases from J, leaving 5 bases between. This CDR3 is built from 11 residues. CDR3 nucleotides: TGTGCCAGCAGTTACGGGGGTACGCAGTATTTT. This gives the protein CASSYGGTQYF.

The V gene is TRBV7-2, the J gene TRBJ1-5; possible D gene TRBD1, 6 bases. The V and J ends lost 1 base and 4 bases respectively, with 23 bases between them. The CDR3 totals 19 residues. CDR1 is SGHTA and CDR2 is FQGNSA in the germline V gene. The CDR3 spells CASSLGSRVAGVWNQPQHF. The DNA for the CDR3 is TGTGCCAGCAGCTTAGGGTCCCGTGTGGCAGGGGTATGGAATCAGCCCCAGCATTTT.

There are a few counts of this clonotype. The J gene is TRBJ1-5, the V gene TRBV27; no clear D gene. This CDR3 is built from 16 residues. V lost 5 bases to trimming and J lost 2 bases, with 16 bases between them. Germline values: CDR1 MNHEY, CDR2 SMNVEV (reference sequence). In DNA, the CDR3 is TGTGCCAGCAGTCGAAATCAGGTGGACGGCAATCAGCCCCAGCATTTT. Protein sequence: CASSRNQVDGNQPQHF.